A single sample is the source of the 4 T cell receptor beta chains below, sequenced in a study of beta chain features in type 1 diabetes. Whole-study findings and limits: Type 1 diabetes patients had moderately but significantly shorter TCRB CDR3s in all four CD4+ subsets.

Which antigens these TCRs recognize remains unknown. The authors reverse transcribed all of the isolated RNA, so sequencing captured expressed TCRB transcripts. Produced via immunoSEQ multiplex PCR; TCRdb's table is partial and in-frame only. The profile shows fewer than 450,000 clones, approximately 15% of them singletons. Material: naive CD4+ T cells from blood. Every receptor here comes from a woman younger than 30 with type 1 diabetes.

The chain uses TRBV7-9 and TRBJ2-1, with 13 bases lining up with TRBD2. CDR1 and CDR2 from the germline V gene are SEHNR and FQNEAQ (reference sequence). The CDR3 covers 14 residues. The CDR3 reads CGGLAGNTYNEQFF. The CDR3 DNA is TGTGGGGGACTAGCGGGGAATACCTACAATGAGCAGTTCTTC.

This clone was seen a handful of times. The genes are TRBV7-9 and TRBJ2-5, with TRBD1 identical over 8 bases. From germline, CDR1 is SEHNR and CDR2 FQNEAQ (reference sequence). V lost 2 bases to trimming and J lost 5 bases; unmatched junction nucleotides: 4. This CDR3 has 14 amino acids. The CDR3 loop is CASSLQGARETQYF. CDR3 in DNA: TGTGCCAGCAGCTTACAGGGGGCCAGGGAGACCCAGTACTTC.

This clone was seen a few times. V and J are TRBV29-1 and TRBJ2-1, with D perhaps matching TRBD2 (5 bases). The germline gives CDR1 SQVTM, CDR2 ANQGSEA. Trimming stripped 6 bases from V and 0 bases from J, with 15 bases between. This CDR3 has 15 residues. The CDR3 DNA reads TGCAGCGTGCCCTTAGCGCCGAGCTCCTACAATGAGCAGTTCTTC. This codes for CSVPLAPSSYNEQFF.

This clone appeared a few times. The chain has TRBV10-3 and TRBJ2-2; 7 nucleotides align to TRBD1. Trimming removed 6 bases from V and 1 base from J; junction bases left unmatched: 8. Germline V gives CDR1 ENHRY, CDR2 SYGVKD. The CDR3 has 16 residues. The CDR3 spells CAIRITGALNTGELFF. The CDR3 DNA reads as TGTGCCATCAGAATTACAGGGGCCTTGAACACCGGGGAGCTGTTTTTT.